These T cell receptor beta chains were read from a single sample in a study of blood T cell repertoires in COVID-19. The method was immunoSEQ multiplex PCR; TCRdb's version includes in-frame clones alone and lacks a portion of them. The sample contains 180,000 or so clones, about 88% of which appear only once. Sequencing was done on a sample of peripheral blood. The receptor set was obtained from a man younger than 35 with acute or convalescent COVID-19. Both conserved end residues are part of each CDR3. D genes are given only for firm matches. Rows may omit the clone size; those that give it use once, few, many or a size class.

v_gene	abundance	j_gene	d_gene	CDR3aa	CDR3nt
TRBV9	.	TRBJ1-1	TRBD1	CASSQLTGEVMNTEAFF	TGTGCCAGCAGCCAACTAACAGGGGAAGTCATGAACACTGAAGCTTTCTTT
TRBV2	.	TRBJ1-1	.	CASSFKEGTEAFF	TGTGCCAGCAGTTTCAAAGAGGGCACTGAAGCTTTCTTT
TRBV29-1	.	TRBJ2-5	.	CSVGSLEETQYF	TGCAGCGTCGGGTCTTTGGAAGAGACCCAGTACTTC
TRBV6-5	.	TRBJ1-2	.	CASSPDNNYGYTF	TGTGCCAGCAGTCCCGACAATAACTATGGCTACACCTTC
TRBV9	.	TRBJ2-1	TRBD2	CASSAFSGGGYEQFF	TGTGCCAGCAGCGCTTTTAGCGGGGGGGGGTATGAGCAGTTCTTC
TRBV6-5	.	TRBJ2-5	.	CASSYSIPGQWTQYF	TGTGCCAGCAGTTACTCGATCCCCGGACAGTGGACCCAGTACTTC
TRBV12-5	once	TRBJ1-1	TRBD1	CASGLVTTGQAGEAFF	TGTGCTAGTGGTTTGGTAACTACAGGACAGGCCGGTGAAGCTTTCTTT
TRBV7-2	.	TRBJ1-5	.	CASSFPGNQPQHF	TGTGCCAGCAGCTTTCCAGGCAATCAGCCCCAGCATTTT
TRBV7-2	few	TRBJ2-7	TRBD1	CASSVHRGWFWEQYF	TGTGCCAGCAGCGTTCACAGGGGTTGGTTCTGGGAGCAGTACTTC
TRBV24-1	.	TRBJ1-2	.	CATSDAGRNYGYTF	TGTGCCACCAGTGATGCCGGGAGAAACTATGGCTACACCTTC
TRBV6-5	.	TRBJ1-6	.	CASRDGWNSPLHF	TGTGCCAGCAGAGACGGGTGGAATTCACCCCTCCACTTT
TRBV10-2	.	TRBJ2-6	.	CASSEDRVSSGANVLTF	TGCGCCAGCAGTGAGGATCGGGTCAGCTCTGGGGCCAACGTCCTGACTTTC
TRBV24-1	.	TRBJ1-1	TRBD1	CATRDSWDTEAFF	TGTGCCACCCGGGACAGCTGGGACACTGAAGCTTTCTTT
TRBV19	.	TRBJ1-5	TRBD1	CASKTGQGGNQPQHF	TGTGCCAGTAAAACTGGACAGGGAGGGAATCAGCCCCAGCATTTT
TRBV11-2	.	TRBJ2-1	TRBD2	CASSWTSGSSYNEQFF	TGTGCCAGCAGCTGGACTAGCGGGAGCTCCTACAATGAGCAGTTCTTC
TRBV6-1	.	TRBJ2-3	TRBD2	CASSELAGVTDTQYF	TGTGCCAGCAGTGAACTAGCGGGGGTAACAGATACGCAGTATTTT
TRBV6-2/TRBV6-3	.	TRBJ1-1	.	CASSFGNSGHEAFF	TGTGCCAGCAGTTTTGGTAATTCAGGGCATGAAGCTTTCTTT
TRBV5-4	.	TRBJ1-2	.	CASSPGLTVNYGYTF	TGTGCCAGCAGCCCAGGTCTTACAGTTAACTATGGCTACACCTTC
TRBV9	few	TRBJ1-2	.	CASSTRTADGYTF	TGTGCCAGCAGCACCCGGACAGCTGACGGCTACACCTTC
TRBV5-1	.	TRBJ2-6	TRBD1	CASSLRDVPGQGVSGANVLTF	TGCGCCAGCAGCTTGAGAGACGTCCCGGGACAGGGAGTGTCTGGGGCCAACGTCCTGACTTTC
TRBV6-5	.	TRBJ1-2	TRBD1	CASSPTGDYGYTF	TGTGCCAGCAGTCCAACAGGGGATTATGGCTACACCTTC
TRBV25-1	.	TRBJ1-2	.	CASSEYAVNYGYTF	TGTGCCAGCAGTGAATATGCGGTTAACTATGGCTACACCTTC
TRBV10-1	few	TRBJ1-5	.	CASSEFPGQGNQPQHF	TGCGCCAGCAGTGAGTTCCCGGGACAAGGCAATCAGCCCCAGCATTTT
TRBV6-1	.	TRBJ2-4	TRBD1	CASSENRGLAKNIQYF	TGTGCCAGCAGTGAAAACAGGGGATTAGCCAAAAACATTCAGTACTTC
TRBV7-2	.	TRBJ1-2	TRBD1	CASSYLRTGASYGYTF	TGTGCCAGCAGCTACCTTCGGACAGGGGCAAGCTATGGCTACACCTTC
TRBV5-1	.	TRBJ2-2	.	CASGGLDTGELFF	TGCGCCAGCGGGGGACTGGACACCGGGGAGCTGTTTTTT
TRBV2	.	TRBJ1-1	.	CASIERQNTEAFF	TGTGCCAGCATCGAAAGACAGAACACTGAAGCTTTCTTT
TRBV30	.	TRBJ2-1	TRBD2	CAWSDPPAGGNNEQFF	TGTGCCTGGAGTGACCCCCCAGCGGGGGGGAACAATGAGCAGTTCTTC
TRBV7-8	.	TRBJ2-7	TRBD1	CASSRGQDRYEQYF	TGTGCCAGCAGCAGGGGACAGGACCGCTACGAGCAGTACTTC
TRBV7-9	few	TRBJ1-2	TRBD1	CASSFTGGFYGYTF	TGTGCCAGCAGCTTTACAGGGGGCTTCTATGGCTACACCTTC
TRBV30	.	TRBJ1-2	.	CAWSNPPGYGYTF	TGTGCCTGGAGTAACCCCCCGGGCTATGGCTACACCTTC
TRBV2	few	TRBJ1-1	.	CASQLANTEAFF	TGTGCCAGCCAATTAGCGAACACTGAAGCTTTCTTT
TRBV9	.	TRBJ2-5	TRBD2	CASSVGVSGGSGETQYF	TGTGCCAGCAGCGTAGGTGTCAGCGGGGGGTCGGGGGAGACCCAGTACTTC
TRBV4-1	.	TRBJ2-5	TRBD2	CASSHLGTSKETQYF	TGCGCCAGCAGCCACCTCGGGACTAGCAAAGAGACCCAGTACTTC
TRBV19	.	TRBJ1-5	.	CASSIWTDYSNQPQHF	TGTGCCAGTAGTATATGGACAGACTATAGCAATCAGCCCCAGCATTTT
TRBV29-1	.	TRBJ1-4	TRBD1	CSVQDRGVNEKLFF	TGCAGCGTGCAAGACAGGGGCGTTAATGAAAAACTGTTTTTT
TRBV5-5	.	TRBJ1-6	.	CASSLEAGRPNSPLHF	TGTGCCAGCAGCTTGGAGGCGGGACGGCCGAATTCACCCCTCCACTTT
TRBV10-2	.	TRBJ1-5	.	CASSAQTNQPQHF	TGCGCCAGCAGTGCACAAACAAATCAGCCCCAGCATTTT
TRBV7-3	.	TRBJ2-1	TRBD2	CASSPEGAGDNYNEQFF	TGTGCCAGCAGCCCCGAGGGAGCGGGGGATAACTACAATGAGCAGTTCTTC
TRBV7-9	.	TRBJ1-4	TRBD1	CASSFVGQYELFF	TGTGCCAGCAGCTTCGTGGGACAGTATGAACTGTTTTTT
TRBV18	once	TRBJ1-5	TRBD1	CASSPSQGTRRAQHF	TGTGCCAGCTCACCATCACAGGGGACCCGTAGGGCCCAGCATTTT
TRBV15	.	TRBJ2-5	.	CATSMFDSQETQYF	TGTGCCACCAGCATGTTCGACAGCCAAGAGACCCAGTACTTC
TRBV9	.	TRBJ2-5	TRBD2	CASSGGTSGGASQETQYF	TGTGCCAGCAGTGGAGGGACTAGCGGGGGGGCGTCCCAAGAGACCCAGTACTTC
TRBV30	.	TRBJ2-7	.	CAWTGSSYEQYF	TGTGCCTGGACAGGTAGCTCCTACGAGCAGTACTTC
TRBV7-2	.	TRBJ2-4	.	CASSPNALAKNIQYF	TGTGCCAGCAGCCCAAACGCGCTAGCCAAAAACATTCAGTACTTC
TRBV6-2/TRBV6-3	.	TRBJ2-1	TRBD2	CASSYSSGGAGEQFF	TGTGCCAGCAGTTACTCTAGCGGGGGGGCGGGTGAGCAGTTCTTC
TRBV11-2	once	TRBJ2-4	.	CASSLALAKNIQYF	TGTGCCAGCAGCTTAGCCCTAGCCAAAAACATTCAGTACTTC
TRBV3-1/TRBV3-2	.	TRBJ2-3	.	CASSPSLVADTQYF	TGTGCCAGCAGCCCATCGCTAGTGGCAGATACGCAGTATTTT
TRBV12-3/TRBV12-4	.	TRBJ2-7	.	CASSLVGIEQYF	TGTGCCAGCAGTTTGGTCGGTATCGAGCAGTACTTC
TRBV19	.	TRBJ1-1	TRBD1	CASSPWTGGMNTEAFF	TGTGCCAGTAGCCCTTGGACAGGGGGGATGAACACTGAAGCTTTCTTT
TRBV6-5	.	TRBJ2-3	.	CAGGAGTFTDTQYF	TGTGCCGGGGGGGCAGGAACTTTCACAGATACGCAGTATTTT
TRBV11-2	.	TRBJ1-1	.	CASSQMGGDTEAFF	TGTGCCAGCAGCCAAATGGGGGGGGACACTGAAGCTTTCTTT
TRBV2	.	TRBJ2-2	.	CASWRARGNTGELFF	TGTGCCAGCTGGCGGGCCCGGGGTAACACCGGGGAGCTGTTTTTT
TRBV3-1/TRBV3-2	.	TRBJ2-5	.	CASSQDRETQYF	TGTGCCAGCAGCCAAGATCGAGAGACCCAGTACTTC
TRBV9	.	TRBJ1-6	.	CATGQNSPLHF	TGTGCCACCGGACAGAATTCACCCCTCCACTTT
TRBV20-1	.	TRBJ2-1	.	CSASSRQVSNEQFF	TGCAGTGCTAGTTCCCGGCAGGTCTCGAATGAGCAGTTCTTC
TRBV29-1	.	TRBJ1-2	TRBD1	CSAETGPYGYTF	TGCAGCGCTGAGACAGGGCCCTATGGCTACACCTTC
TRBV24-1	.	TRBJ2-7	.	CATSAGGAARGRDEQYF	TGTGCCACCAGTGCCGGGGGCGCGGCGCGGGGGCGGGACGAGCAGTACTTC